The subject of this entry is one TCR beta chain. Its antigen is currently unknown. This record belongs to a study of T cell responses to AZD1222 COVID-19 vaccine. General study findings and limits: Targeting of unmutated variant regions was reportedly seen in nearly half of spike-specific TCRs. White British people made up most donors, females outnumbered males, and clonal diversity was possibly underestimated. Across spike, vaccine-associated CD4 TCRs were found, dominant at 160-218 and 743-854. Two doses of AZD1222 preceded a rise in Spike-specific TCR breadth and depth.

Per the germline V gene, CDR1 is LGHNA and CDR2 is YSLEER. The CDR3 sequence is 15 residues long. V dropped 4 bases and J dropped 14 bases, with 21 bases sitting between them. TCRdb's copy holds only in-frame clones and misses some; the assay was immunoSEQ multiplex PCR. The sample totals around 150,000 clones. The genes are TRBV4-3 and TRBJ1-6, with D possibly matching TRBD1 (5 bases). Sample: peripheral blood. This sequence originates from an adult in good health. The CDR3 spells CASSPKSWDPTSLHF. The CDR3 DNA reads TGCGCCAGCAGCCCAAAAAGCTGGGACCCTACTTCCCTCCACTTT.